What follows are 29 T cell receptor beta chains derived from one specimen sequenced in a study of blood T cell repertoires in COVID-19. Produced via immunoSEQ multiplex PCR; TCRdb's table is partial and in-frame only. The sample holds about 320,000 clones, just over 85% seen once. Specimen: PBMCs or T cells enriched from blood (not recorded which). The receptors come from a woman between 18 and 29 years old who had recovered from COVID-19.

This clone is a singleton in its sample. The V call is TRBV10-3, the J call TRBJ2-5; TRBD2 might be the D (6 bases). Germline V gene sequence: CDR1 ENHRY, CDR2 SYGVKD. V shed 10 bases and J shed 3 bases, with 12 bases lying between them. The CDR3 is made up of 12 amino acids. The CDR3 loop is CASGNAEETQYF. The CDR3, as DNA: TGTGCCAGCGGGAATGCCGAAGAGACCCAGTACTTC.

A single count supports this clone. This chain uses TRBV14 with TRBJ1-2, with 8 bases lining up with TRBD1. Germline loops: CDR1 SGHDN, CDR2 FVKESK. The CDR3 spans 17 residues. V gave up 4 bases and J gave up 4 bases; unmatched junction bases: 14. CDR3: CASSRSGTGELGYGYTF. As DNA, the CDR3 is TGTGCCAGCAGCCGATCCGGGACAGGCGAGCTGGGCTATGGCTACACCTTC.

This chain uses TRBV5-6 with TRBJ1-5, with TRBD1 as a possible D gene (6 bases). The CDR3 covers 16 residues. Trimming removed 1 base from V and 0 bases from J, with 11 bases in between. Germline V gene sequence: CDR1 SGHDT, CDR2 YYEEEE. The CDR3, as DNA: TGTGCCAGCAGCTTGCTGGGGACATATAGCAATCAGCCCCAGCATTTT. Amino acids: CASSLLGTYSNQPQHF.

The CDR3 reads CASSAQGGNTEAFF. In nucleotides, the CDR3 is TGTGCCAGCAGCGCTCAGGGCGGGAACACTGAAGCTTTCTTT. V and J are TRBV9 and TRBJ1-1, with D possibly being TRBD1 (5 bases). Trimming removed 3 bases at V and 1 base at J, with 10 bases between. The germline V gene has CDR1 SGDLS and CDR2 YYNGEE. The CDR3 extends over 14 amino acids. The full variable domain, its missing parts supplied by reference TRBV9 and TRBJ1-1, is DSGVTQTPKHLITATGQRVTLRCSPRSGDLSVYWYQQSLDQGLQFLIQYYNGEERAKGNILERFSAQQFPDLHSELNLSSLELGDSALYFCASSAQGGNTEAFFGQGTRLTVV.

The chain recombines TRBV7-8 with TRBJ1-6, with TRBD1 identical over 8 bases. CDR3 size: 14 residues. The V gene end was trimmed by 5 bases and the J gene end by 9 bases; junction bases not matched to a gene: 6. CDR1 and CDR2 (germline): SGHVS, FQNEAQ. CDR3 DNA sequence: TGTGCCAGCAGCCTAGACAGGGGTAGTTCACCCCTCCACTTT. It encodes CASSLDRGSSPLHF.

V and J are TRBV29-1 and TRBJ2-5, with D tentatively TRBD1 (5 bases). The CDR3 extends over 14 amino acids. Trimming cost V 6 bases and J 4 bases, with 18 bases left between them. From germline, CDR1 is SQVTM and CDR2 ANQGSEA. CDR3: CSVSSTDLTETQYF. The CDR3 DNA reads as TGCAGCGTCTCCTCGACAGACTTAACAGAGACCCAGTACTTC. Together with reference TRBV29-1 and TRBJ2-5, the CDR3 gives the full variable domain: SAVISQKPSRDICQRGTSLTIQCQVDSQVTMMFWYRQQPGQSLTLIATANQGSEATYESGFVIDKFPISRPNLTFSTLTVSNMSPEDSSIYLCSVSSTDLTETQYFGPGTRLLVL.

DNA of the CDR3: TGTGCCACTGGGGACAGGGAGGAGACCCAGTACTTC. Its protein product is CATGDREETQYF. This sequence joins TRBV10-3 and TRBJ2-5; 9 positions agree with TRBD1. Germline assignment: CDR1 ENHRY and CDR2 SYGVKD. There are 12 residues in the CDR3. Trimming cost V 10 bases and J 5 bases; bases outside gene matches: 5.

The CDR3 loop reads CASSVPGQVILAKNIQYF. The CDR3 coding sequence is TGTGCCAGCAGCGTGCCTGGACAGGTAATACTAGCCAAAAACATTCAGTACTTC. V usage is TRBV9 and J usage is TRBJ2-4; 7 bases fit TRBD1. Germline CDR1 reads SGDLS; CDR2 reads YYNGEE. J was trimmed by 0 bases and V by 2 bases; bases with no gene match: 11. CDR3 length equals 18 residues.

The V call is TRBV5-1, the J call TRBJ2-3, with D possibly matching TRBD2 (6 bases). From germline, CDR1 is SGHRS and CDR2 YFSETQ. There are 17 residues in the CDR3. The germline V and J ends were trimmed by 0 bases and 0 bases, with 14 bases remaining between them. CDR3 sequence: CASSLGVSGTSTDTQYF. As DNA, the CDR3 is TGCGCCAGCAGCTTGGGAGTTAGCGGAACTAGCACAGATACGCAGTATTTT.

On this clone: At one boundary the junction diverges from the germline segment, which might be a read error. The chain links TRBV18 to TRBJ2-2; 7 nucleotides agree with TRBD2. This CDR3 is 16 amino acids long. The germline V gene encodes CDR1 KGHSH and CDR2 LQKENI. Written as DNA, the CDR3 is TGTGCCAGCTCTCCACTAGCGCACGAGAACACCGGGGAGCTGTTTTTT. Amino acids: CASSPLAHENTGELFF.

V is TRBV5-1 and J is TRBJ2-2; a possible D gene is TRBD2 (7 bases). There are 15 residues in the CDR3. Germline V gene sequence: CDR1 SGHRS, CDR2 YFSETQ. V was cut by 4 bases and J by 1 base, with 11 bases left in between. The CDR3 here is CASSRGGQNTGELFF. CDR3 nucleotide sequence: TGCGCCAGCAGCAGGGGGGGCCAGAACACCGGGGAGCTGTTTTTT.

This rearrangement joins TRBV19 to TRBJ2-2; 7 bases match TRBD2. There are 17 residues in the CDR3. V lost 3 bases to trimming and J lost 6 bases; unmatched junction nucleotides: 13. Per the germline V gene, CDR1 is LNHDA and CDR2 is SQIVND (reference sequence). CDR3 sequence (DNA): TGTGCCAGTAGTATCATTTTCAGGCGGGAGCAGGCCGGGGAGCTGTTTTTT. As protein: CASSIIFRREQAGELFF.

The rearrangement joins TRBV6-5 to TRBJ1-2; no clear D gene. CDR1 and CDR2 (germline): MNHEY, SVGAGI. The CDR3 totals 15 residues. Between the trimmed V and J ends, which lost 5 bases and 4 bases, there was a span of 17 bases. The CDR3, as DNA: TGTGCCAGCAGTCCGTGGCGGGGTTTTGGCTATGGCTACACCTTC. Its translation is CASSPWRGFGYGYTF.

As DNA, the CDR3 is TGTGCCAGCTCACCAGCGGCGGGACGGTTGAACACTGAAGCTTTCTTT. It codes for CASSPAAGRLNTEAFF. The rearrangement joins TRBV18 to TRBJ1-1, with D tentatively TRBD1 (5 bases). The CDR3 runs to 16 residues. The germline V gene encodes CDR1 KGHSH and CDR2 LQKENI. Trimming stripped 2 bases from V and 0 bases from J, with 13 bases between.

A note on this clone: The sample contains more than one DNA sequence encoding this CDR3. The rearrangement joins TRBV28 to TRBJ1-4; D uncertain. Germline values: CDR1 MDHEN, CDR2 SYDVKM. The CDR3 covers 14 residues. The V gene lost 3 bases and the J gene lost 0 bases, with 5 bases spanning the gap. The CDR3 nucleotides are TGTGCCAGCAGTTTCGGAGCAACTAATGAAAAACTGTTTTTT. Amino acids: CASSFGATNEKLFF. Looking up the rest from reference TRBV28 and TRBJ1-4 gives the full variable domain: DVKVTQSSRYLVKRTGEKVFLECVQDMDHENMFWYRQDPGLGLRLIYFSYDVKMKEKGDIPEGYSVSREKKERFSLILESASTNQTSMYLCASSFGATNEKLFFGSGTQLSVL.

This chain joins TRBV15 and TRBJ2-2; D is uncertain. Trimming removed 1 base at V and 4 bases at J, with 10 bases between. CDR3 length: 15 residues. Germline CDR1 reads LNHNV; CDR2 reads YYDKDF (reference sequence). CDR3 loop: CATSRARPGTGELFF. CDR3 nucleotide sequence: TGTGCCACCAGCAGAGCTAGACCCGGCACCGGGGAGCTGTTTTTT.

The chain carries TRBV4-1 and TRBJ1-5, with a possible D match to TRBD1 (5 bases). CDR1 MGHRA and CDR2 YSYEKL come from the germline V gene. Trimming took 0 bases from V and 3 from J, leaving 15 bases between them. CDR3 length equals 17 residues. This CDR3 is CASSQDKWQGINQPQHF. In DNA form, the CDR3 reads TGCGCCAGCAGCCAAGATAAATGGCAGGGCATCAATCAGCCCCAGCATTTT.

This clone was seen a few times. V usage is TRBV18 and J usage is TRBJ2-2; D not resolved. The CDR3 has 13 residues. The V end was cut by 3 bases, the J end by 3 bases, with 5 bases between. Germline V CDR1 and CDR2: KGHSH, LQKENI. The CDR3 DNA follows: TGTGCCAGCTCACCCGAGGACACCGGGGAGCTGTTTTTT. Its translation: CASSPEDTGELFF. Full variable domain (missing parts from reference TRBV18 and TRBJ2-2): NAGVMQNPRHLVRRRGQEARLRCSPMKGHSHVYWYRQLPEEGLKFMVYLQKENIIDESGMPKERFSAEFPKEGPSILRIQQVVRGDSAAYFCASSPEDTGELFFGEGSRLTVL.

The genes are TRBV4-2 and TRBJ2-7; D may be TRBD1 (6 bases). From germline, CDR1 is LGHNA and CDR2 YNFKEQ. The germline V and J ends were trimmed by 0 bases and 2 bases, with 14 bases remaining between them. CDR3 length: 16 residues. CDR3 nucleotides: TGTGCCAGCAGCCAAGATCTGGGCAGGGGCCCCTACGAGCAGTACTTC. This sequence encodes CASSQDLGRGPYEQYF.

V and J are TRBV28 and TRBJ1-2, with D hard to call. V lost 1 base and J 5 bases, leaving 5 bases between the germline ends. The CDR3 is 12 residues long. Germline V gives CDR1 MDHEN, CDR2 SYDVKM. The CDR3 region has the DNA TGTGCCAGCAGTTTATCCGGGTATGGCTACACCTTC. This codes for CASSLSGYGYTF.

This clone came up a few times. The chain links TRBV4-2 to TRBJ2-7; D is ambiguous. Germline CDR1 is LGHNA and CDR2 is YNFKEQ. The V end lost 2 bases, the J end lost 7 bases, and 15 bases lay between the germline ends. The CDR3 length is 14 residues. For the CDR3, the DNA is TGTGCCAGCAGCCAACCCCGAGCCGAGGCGGAGCAGTACTTC. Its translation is CASSQPRAEAEQYF.

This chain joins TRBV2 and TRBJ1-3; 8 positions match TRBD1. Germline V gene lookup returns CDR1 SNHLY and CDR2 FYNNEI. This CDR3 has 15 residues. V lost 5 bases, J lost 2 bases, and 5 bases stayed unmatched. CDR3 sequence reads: CASSTLDRAGNTIYF. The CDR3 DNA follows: TGTGCCAGCAGTACTTTGGACAGGGCTGGAAACACCATATATTTT.

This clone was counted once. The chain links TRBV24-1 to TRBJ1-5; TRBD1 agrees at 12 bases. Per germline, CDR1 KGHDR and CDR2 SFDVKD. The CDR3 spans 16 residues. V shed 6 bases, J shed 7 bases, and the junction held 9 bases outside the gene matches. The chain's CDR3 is CATSWARDRGQQPQHF. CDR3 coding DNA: TGTGCCACCAGTTGGGCCCGGGACAGGGGGCAACAGCCCCAGCATTTT.

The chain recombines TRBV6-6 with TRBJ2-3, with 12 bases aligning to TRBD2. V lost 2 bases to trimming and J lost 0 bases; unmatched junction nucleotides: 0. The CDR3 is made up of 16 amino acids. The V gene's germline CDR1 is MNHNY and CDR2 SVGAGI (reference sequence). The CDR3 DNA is TGTGCCAGCAGTTACGGACTAGCGGGGAGCACAGATACGCAGTATTTT. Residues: CASSYGLAGSTDTQYF.

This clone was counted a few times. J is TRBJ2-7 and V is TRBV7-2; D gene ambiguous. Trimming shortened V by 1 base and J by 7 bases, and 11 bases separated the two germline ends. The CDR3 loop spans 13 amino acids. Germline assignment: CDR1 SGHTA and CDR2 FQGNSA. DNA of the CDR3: TGTGCCAGCAGCTTAGAAGTTAGTCGGGAGCAGTACTTC. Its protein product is CASSLEVSREQYF.

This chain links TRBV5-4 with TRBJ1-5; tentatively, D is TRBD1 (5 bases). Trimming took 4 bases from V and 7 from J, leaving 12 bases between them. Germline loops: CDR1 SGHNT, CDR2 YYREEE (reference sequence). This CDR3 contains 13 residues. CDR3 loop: CASSADRNQPQHF. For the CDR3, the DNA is TGTGCCAGCAGCGCTGACAGAAACCAGCCCCAGCATTTT.

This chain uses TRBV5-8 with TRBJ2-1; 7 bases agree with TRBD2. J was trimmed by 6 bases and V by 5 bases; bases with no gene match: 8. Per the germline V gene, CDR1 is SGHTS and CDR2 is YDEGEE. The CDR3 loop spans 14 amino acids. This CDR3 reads CASRAGGVFNEQFF. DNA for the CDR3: TGTGCCAGCAGGGCTGGGGGGGTCTTCAATGAGCAGTTCTTC.

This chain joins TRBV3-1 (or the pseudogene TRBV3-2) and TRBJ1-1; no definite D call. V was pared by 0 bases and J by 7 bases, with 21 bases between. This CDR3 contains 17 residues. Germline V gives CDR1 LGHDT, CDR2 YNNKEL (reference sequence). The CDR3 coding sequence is TGTGCCAGCAGCCAAGATATTAGGCAAGAGGGCATCGGTGAAGCTTTCTTT. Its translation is CASSQDIRQEGIGEAFF.

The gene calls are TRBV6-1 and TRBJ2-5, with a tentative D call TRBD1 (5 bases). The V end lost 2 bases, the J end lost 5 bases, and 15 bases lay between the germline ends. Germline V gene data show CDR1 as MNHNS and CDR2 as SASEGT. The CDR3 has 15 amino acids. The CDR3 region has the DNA TGTGCCAGCAGTGAAATAAGGGGCGTTGGGGAGACCCAGTACTTC. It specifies CASSEIRGVGETQYF.